This entry lists 20 T cell receptor beta chains sequenced from one sample in a study of regulatory T cells in long-lasting Graves disease. With iRepertoire HTBI primers and Arm-PCR of CDR3 regions, TCR beta libraries were built. TCRdb fed the multiplex PCR reads into MiXCR, producing one record per CDR3 protein. The top ten hold 18% of the sample, which has 350,000 to 450,000 distinct CDR3 sequences, approximately 12% seen once. Sample time point: newly diagnosed GD, antithyroid drugs for less than 3 months. RNA extracted from PBMCs served as the sequencing template. These data were also filed under a second study, of T cells in Graves' hyperthyroidism and ophthalmopathy.

The source was peripheral blood mononuclear cells (PBMCs), collected at new diagnosis, from a patient treated with antithyroid drugs. The receptor source for this set is a woman under 30 with Graves disease.

This clonotype was picked up a small number of times. The rearrangement links TRBV11-2 to TRBJ1-4, with a possible D match to TRBD1 (5 bases). CDR3 length: 16 amino acids. Germline CDR1 SGHAT, CDR2 FQNNGV. V was cut by 5 bases and J by 8 bases, with 21 bases left in between. The DNA of the CDR3 is TGTGCCAGCAGCCAAAATCCAGGGACTAGAAGGGAAAAACTGTTTTTT. Translating gives CASSQNPGTRREKLFF.

The J gene is TRBJ2-7, the V gene TRBV27; 9 bases map to TRBD1. Germline CDR1 is MNHEY and CDR2 is SMNVEV (reference sequence). The ends lost 6 bases at V and 5 bases at J; junction bases unmatched: 14. This CDR3 is 16 amino acids long. CDR3 residues: CASREAGQGRWNEQYF. The DNA for the CDR3 is TGTGCCAGCAGAGAAGCGGGACAGGGCCGTTGGAACGAGCAGTACTTC.

J is TRBJ1-2 and V is TRBV6-1, with TRBD1 identical over 9 bases. The CDR3 loop spans 13 amino acids. Germline loops: CDR1 MNHNS, CDR2 SASEGT. J gave up 6 bases and V 6 bases, and 5 bases lay outside the gene matches. CDR3 in amino acids: CASSLRQGDGYTF. As DNA, the CDR3 is TGTGCCAGCAGCCTTAGACAGGGGGATGGCTACACCTTC.

In this sample, this clonotype turned up many times. The chain joins TRBV10-3 to TRBJ2-1, with D hard to call. The germline CDR1 and CDR2 sequences are ENHRY and SYGVKD. V was clipped by 3 bases and J by 6 bases, with 15 bases between them. The CDR3 has 15 amino acids. The CDR3 region has the DNA TGTGCCATCAGTGATGTCCCCCTTAAGGGCAATGAGCAGTTCTTC. Amino acids: CAISDVPLKGNEQFF.

At least ten counts were recorded for this clonotype. V and J are TRBV28 and TRBJ1-2; D not resolved. The germline V gene has CDR1 MDHEN and CDR2 SYDVKM. The CDR3 has 12 residues. The CDR3 region is CGATSPNYGYTF. CDR3 DNA sequence: TGTGGCGCCACCTCACCTAACTATGGCTACACCTTC.

This clonotype was seen at least ten times. The chain links TRBV20-1 to TRBJ2-7, with D hard to call. The CDR3 covers 13 residues. Germline V lookup: CDR1 DFQATT, CDR2 SNEGSKA (reference sequence). V was cut by 5 bases and J by 3 bases, with 14 bases left in between. The CDR3 DNA reads as TGCAGTGCTTTGGACGAGTACGACTACGAGCAGTACTTC. Protein sequence: CSALDEYDYEQYF.

The table lists this clonotype with many counts. The chain joins TRBV18 to TRBJ2-3; D uncertain. The CDR3 sequence is 13 residues long. CDR1 is KGHSH, CDR2 LQKENI, per germline. Trimming stripped 5 bases from V and 11 bases from J, with 17 bases between. CDR3 protein: CASSREVVMGQYF. The CDR3 region has the DNA TGTGCCAGCTCAAGGGAAGTTGTTATGGGGCAGTATTTT.

The chain employs TRBV29-1 and TRBJ1-2; D gene uncertain. Trimming took off 4 bases at V and 6 bases at J, with 12 bases between the two ends. Germline loops: CDR1 SQVTM, CDR2 ANQGSEA. This CDR3 is built from 12 residues. The CDR3 reads CSVAVGRDGYTF. The CDR3 DNA reads TGCAGCGTTGCGGTAGGTCGGGATGGCTACACCTTC.

The chain employs TRBV18 and TRBJ2-7; 8 positions match TRBD1. Germline V gene sequence: CDR1 KGHSH, CDR2 LQKENI. The CDR3 is 15 amino acids. V was pared by 1 base and J by 2 bases, with 4 bases of the junction left unmatched. This chain's CDR3 is CASSPLGTGTYEQYF. The CDR3 DNA reads as TGTGCCAGCTCACCACTTGGGACAGGTACCTACGAGCAGTACTTC.

On this clonotype: Given a much more abundant clone one base away, this may be a read error. The chain recombines TRBV7-6 with TRBJ2-3, with 13 nucleotides matching TRBD2. The CDR3 has 18 residues. Germline V gives CDR1 SGHVS, CDR2 FNYEAQ. The trim removed 6 bases at V and 1 base at J, leaving 10 bases unmatched. CDR3 bases: TGTGCCAGCAGTAACCTCGCTGGACTAGCGGGGGGCACAGATACGCAGTATTTT. Its translation: CASSNLAGLAGGTDTQYF.

On this clonotype itself: A much larger clone lies a single base off, so this may be a read error. This chain uses TRBV27 with TRBJ1-5, with D perhaps TRBD1 (5 bases). This CDR3 contains 13 residues. Germline CDR1 MNHEY, CDR2 SMNVEV (reference sequence). The CDR3 nucleotides are TGTACCAGCAGTTTGCAACAGGCGCAGCCCCAGCATTTT. This translates into CTSSLQQAQPQHF.

This clonotype has ten or more counts. The chain joins TRBV6-1 to TRBJ2-7, with TRBD2 identical over 8 bases. The CDR3 sequence is 15 residues long. V shed 8 bases, J shed 1 base, and the junction held 10 bases outside the gene matches. Germline loops: CDR1 MNHNS, CDR2 SASEGT. The CDR3 is CASALTSGGSYEQYF. In DNA form, the CDR3 reads TGTGCCAGCGCCCTCACTAGCGGCGGTTCCTACGAGCAGTACTTC.

In this sample, this clonotype turned up many times. This chain connects TRBV29-1 to TRBJ1-1; 7 positions agree with TRBD1. V lost 3 bases to trimming and J lost 4 bases; unmatched junction nucleotides: 11. This CDR3 comprises 15 residues. Germline V gene lookup returns CDR1 SQVTM and CDR2 ANQGSEA. CDR3 sequence (DNA): TGCAGCGTTGAGCTACAGGGGCGGGGGACCACTGAAGCTTTCTTT. Its protein is CSVELQGRGTTEAFF.

This clonotype was counted many times. The V and J genes are TRBV20-1 and TRBJ1-5; 7 bases fit TRBD1. CDR3 length equals 14 residues. Germline-derived CDR1 and CDR2 are DFQATT and SNEGSKA (reference sequence). The CDR3 loop is CSTKGARGHQPQHF. The DNA of the CDR3 is TGCAGCACGAAGGGGGCGCGGGGGCATCAGCCCCAGCATTTT.

This clonotype was seen repeatedly, ten times or more. The V gene is TRBV7-2, the J gene TRBJ2-1; a possible D gene is TRBD2 (6 bases). CDR3 size: 12 residues. Trimming stripped 4 bases from V and 12 bases from J, with 13 bases between. Germline V gene sequence: CDR1 SGHTA, CDR2 FQGNSA. CDR3 protein: CASSSSSVRQFF. The CDR3 region has the DNA TGTGCCAGCAGCTCGTCTAGCGTCAGGCAGTTCTTC.

This clonotype showed up many times. The chain is built from TRBV9 and TRBJ2-7; 12 bases are shared with TRBD1. Per germline, CDR1 SGDLS and CDR2 YYNGEE. With V trimmed by 2 bases and J by 4 bases, 7 bases remained unmatched. CDR3 size: 16 residues. CDR3 sequence: CASSVAAGQGAYEQYF. The CDR3 nucleotides are TGTGCCAGCAGCGTCGCCGCGGGACAGGGGGCTTACGAGCAGTACTTC.

This sequence joins TRBV4-3 and TRBJ1-2, with TRBD1 as a possible D gene (6 bases). Germline CDR1 reads LGHNA; CDR2 reads YSLEER. V was cut by 6 bases and J by 4 bases, with 18 bases left in between. The CDR3 has 15 amino acids. In DNA form, the CDR3 reads TGCGCCAGCAGGGGGGCAGAACCTCAACCCTATGGCTACACCTTC. It specifies CASRGAEPQPYGYTF.

This clonotype was detected only a few times. CDR3 sequence: CASSSISNQGQGQYTDTQYF. The CDR3 bases are TGTGCCAGCAGCTCAATATCGAACCAGGGACAGGGACAATACACAGATACGCAGTATTTT. V usage is TRBV7-3 and J usage is TRBJ2-3; TRBD1 matches 9 bases. Germline CDR1 SGHTA, CDR2 FQGTGA. The V gene end was trimmed by 4 bases and the J gene end by 2 bases; junction bases not matched to a gene: 19. This CDR3 region has 20 residues.

This clonotype showed up many times. The V call is TRBV11-2, the J call TRBJ2-1; D may be TRBD1 (5 bases). Trimming removed 5 bases from V and 3 bases from J, with 23 bases in between. The length of the CDR3 is 18 residues. Germline CDR1 SGHAT, CDR2 FQNNGV. This CDR3 reads CASSAQEQQEPLYNEQFF. The DNA for the CDR3 is TGTGCCAGCAGCGCGCAGGAGCAACAGGAGCCTCTCTACAATGAGCAGTTCTTC.

In this sample, this clonotype turned up many times. V is TRBV11-2 and J is TRBJ2-1; 11 nucleotides agree with TRBD2. Germline lookup yields CDR1 SGHAT and CDR2 FQNNGV. This CDR3 region has 13 residues. The V and J ends lost 5 bases and 7 bases, in that order; junction bases with no gene match: 1. CDR3 protein: CASSPSGGNEQFF. CDR3 coding DNA: TGTGCCAGCAGCCCTAGCGGGGGGAATGAGCAGTTCTTC.